This is a list of T cell receptor beta chains from one sample in a study of cytomegalovirus exposure and HLA in healthy donors. Sequencing used immunoSEQ multiplex PCR; TCRdb keeps in-frame clones, though not all of them. The sample consists of 150,000 to 200,000 clones, 79% of them appearing once. What was sequenced was PBMCs. Every receptor here comes from a woman between 45 and 65 years old in good health and CMV-seronegative. The CDR3 runs from the conserved cysteine through the conserved F or W. The D gene is left open where the match is weak. Only some rows state a clone size, as once, few, many or a class for expanded clones.

>-|-|TRBJ2-3|TRBV7-3
TGTGCCAGCAGCTTAGATATGCGGGTCACAGATACGCAGTATTTT
CASSLDMRVTDTQYF
>-|-|TRBJ2-1|TRBV15
TGTGCCACCAGCAGAGAAGCAGACAAATACAATGAGCAGTTCTTC
CATSREADKYNEQFF
>-|-|TRBJ2-3|TRBV28
TGTGCCAGCAGTCGCCGGCGGGGCACAGATACGCAGTATTTT
CASSRRRGTDTQYF
>TRBD1|-|TRBJ2-2|TRBV2
TGTGCCAGCAGGGATCGGACAGGGGGGACCGGGGAGCTGTTTTTT
CASRDRTGGTGELFF
>-|-|TRBJ1-2|TRBV18
TGTGCCAGCTCACCAAGGGGTCCTAACTATGGCTACACCTTC
CASSPRGPNYGYTF
>-|-|TRBJ2-3|TRBV19
TGTGCCAGTAGTAGAGGGAGTGGAGCAGATACGCAGTATTTT
CASSRGSGADTQYF
>-|-|TRBJ2-5|TRBV11-3
TGTGCCAGCAGCTTAGGGTGGGGGCCCCAAGAGACCCAGTACTTC
CASSLGWGPQETQYF
>TRBD2|-|TRBJ2-1|TRBV11-1
TGTGCCAGCAGCTCGGGTCTAGCGGCCTACAATGAGCAGTTCTTC
CASSSGLAAYNEQFF
>-|-|TRBJ1-2|TRBV19
TGTGCCAGTAGTATCGGGGGGATCGGCTACACCTTC
CASSIGGIGYTF
>TRBD2|-|TRBJ2-1|TRBV6-6
TGTGCCAGCAGTTACGGGGAGGGCCCTACCAATGAGCAGTTCTTC
CASSYGEGPTNEQFF
>-|-|TRBJ2-7|TRBV11-3
TGTGCCAGCAGCTTAGGGGCAGGGCTTTCCTACGAGCAGTACTTC
CASSLGAGLSYEQYF
>-|-|TRBJ2-1|TRBV23-1
TGCGCCAGCAGTCAATCCGTCTGGGGCAGGGGGCAGTTCTTC
CASSQSVWGRGQFF
>-|-|TRBJ2-1|TRBV9
TGTGCCAGCAGCGTTATGGACAGCAATGAGCAGTTCTTC
CASSVMDSNEQFF
>-|-|TRBJ2-2|TRBV28
TGTGCCAGCATCAACTCCCTCGCGAACACCGGGGAGCTGTTTTTT
CASINSLANTGELFF
>-|-|TRBJ2-1|TRBV27
TGTGCCAGCAGTTTATTCACCACAGGCGTTGATGAGCAGTTCTTC
CASSLFTTGVDEQFF
>TRBD2|once|TRBJ2-1|TRBV25-1
TGTGCCAGCAGTGAATACTCGACTAGCGGGAACAATGAGCAGTTCTTC
CASSEYSTSGNNEQFF
>-|-|TRBJ1-1|TRBV5-5
TGTGCCAGCACCATTAATATGAAGCAAGCTTTCTTT
CASTINMKQAFF
>-|-|TRBJ1-2|TRBV7-9
TGTTCCAGCAGACCCGGGTCAGAACTCGGCTACACCTTC
CSSRPGSELGYTF
>-|few|TRBJ1-1|TRBV6-5
TGTGCCAGCAGTTACAAGGGGCATAACACTGAAGCTTTCTTT
CASSYKGHNTEAFF
>-|-|TRBJ1-4|TRBV5-1
TGCGCCAGCAGCGGACGGGACACCCTTAATGAAAAACTGTTTTTT
CASSGRDTLNEKLFF
>-|few|TRBJ2-5|TRBV25-1
TGTGCCAGCAGTGATGGGGGGAAGGAGACCCAGTACTTC
CASSDGGKETQYF
>TRBD2|-|TRBJ2-3|TRBV27
TGTGCCAGCAGTTTGGAATTAGCGGGACCAGATACGCAGTATTTT
CASSLELAGPDTQYF
>-|-|TRBJ2-7|TRBV5-1
TGCGCCAGCAGCTTGGGTGGGAGGGGGGGCCAGTACGAGCAGTACTTC
CASSLGGRGGQYEQYF
>-|-|TRBJ2-7|TRBV4-2
TGTGCCAGCAGCCCCGGTCCAGGAACCTACGAGCAGTACTTC
CASSPGPGTYEQYF
>TRBD1|-|TRBJ1-1|TRBV28
TGTGCCAGCAGTAACAGGGGGCGTAACACTGAAGCTTTCTTT
CASSNRGRNTEAFF
>TRBD1|-|TRBJ2-7|TRBV2
TGTGCCAGCAGCGAAATCAACAGGGGGCAGTACTTC
CASSEINRGQYF
>-|-|TRBJ1-5|TRBV7-9
TGTGCCAGCAGTACAACAGGGAATCAGCCCCAGCATTTT
CASSTTGNQPQHF
>TRBD1|-|TRBJ1-2|TRBV28
TGTGCCAGCAGTTGGGGACAGGGGGCATTTGGAGGCTACACCTTC
CASSWGQGAFGGYTF
>-|-|TRBJ2-1|TRBV13
TGTGCCAGCAGCTTAGGCGCAGGTTCAGATGAGCAGTTCTTC
CASSLGAGSDEQFF
>-|once|TRBJ1-4|TRBV29-1
TGCAGCGTCTCCCTTTCGGAAAAACTGTTTTTT
CSVSLSEKLFF
>-|-|TRBJ1-5|TRBV21-1
TGTGCCAGCAGCAAGGCAGGGCGAGATCAGCCCCAGCATTTT
CASSKAGRDQPQHF